Each of the 18 T cell receptor beta chains below was sequenced from the same sample in a study of T cell repertoires in cytomegalovirus infection (dated by TCRdb to between 2017 and 2020). The data were produced on an Illumina HiSeq 1500. TCRdb trimmed public reads at Q25 via fastp, called clones via MiXCR and kept in-frame beta chains. When rows share a CDR3 protein, they turn into one entry using the most common DNA and genes. The sample data list about 190,000 distinct CDR3 sequences, and roughly 27% of these were observed just once. Under 35% of the sample is held by the ten biggest clonotypes. What was sequenced was PBMCs. The receptors stem from a human donor in good health (CMV status not recorded). Some clones in this sample may be carry-over from other donors' samples.

This clonotype was detected a few times. The chain recombines TRBV6-2 or TRBV6-3 with TRBJ1-1, with D possibly TRBD1 on 5 matching bases. Germline-derived CDR1 and CDR2 are MNHEY and SVGEGT. Trimming pared 4 bases from V and 7 bases from J, leaving 13 bases between. CDR3 length equals 13 residues. The chain's CDR3 is CASSLLRAGEAFF. The CDR3 DNA follows: TGTGCCAGCAGTTTGCTCAGGGCGGGTGAAGCTTTCTTT.

In DNA, the CDR3 is TGTGCCACCAGCAGACAGGGCTCTGGGGCCAACGTCCTGACTTTC. It encodes CATSRQGSGANVLTF. The genes are TRBV15 and TRBJ2-6; D may be TRBD1 (5 bases). Germline CDR1 and CDR2: LNHNV and YYDKDF (reference sequence). The CDR3 has 15 residues. V shed 2 bases and J shed 0 bases, with 5 bases lying between them.

There are a few counts of this clonotype. The V call is TRBV20-1, the J call TRBJ1-1; no clear D. From germline, CDR1 is DFQATT and CDR2 SNEGSKA (reference sequence). The CDR3 runs to 13 residues. The V end was cut by 6 bases, the J end by 3 bases, with 14 bases between. CDR3 nucleotides: TGCAGTGCCCGGAAAGGTCCGGACACTGAAGCTTTCTTT. Protein sequence: CSARKGPDTEAFF.

This clonotype was found a few times. This chain links TRBV20-1 with TRBJ2-1; 10 bases fit TRBD2. After removal of 3 bases from V and 6 bases from J, the junction contained 11 bases not matched to a gene. The CDR3 consists of 16 residues. The germline gives CDR1 DFQATT, CDR2 SNEGSKA (reference sequence). CDR3 protein: CSAREFSGGLLNEQFF. CDR3 DNA: TGCAGTGCTAGGGAGTTTAGCGGGGGGCTTCTCAATGAGCAGTTCTTC.

This clonotype was seen a handful of times. The chain is built from TRBV6-2 or TRBV6-3 and TRBJ2-1; 13 positions agree with TRBD2. V dropped 7 bases and J dropped 9; count of bases not matched to a gene: 12. The germline CDR1 and CDR2 sequences are MNHEY and SVGEGT. The CDR3 totals 16 residues. The CDR3 spells CASKKRGLAGFGEQFF. In DNA, the CDR3 is TGTGCCAGCAAAAAGAGGGGACTAGCGGGGTTCGGTGAGCAGTTCTTC.

The chain uses TRBV18 and TRBJ1-1; 8 nucleotides agree with TRBD1. Germline assignment: CDR1 KGHSH and CDR2 LQKENI. The CDR3 is 15 amino acids. V dropped 1 base and J dropped 5; count of bases not matched to a gene: 6. This CDR3 is CASSPRTGWETEAFF. Written as DNA, the CDR3 is TGTGCCAGCTCACCACGGACAGGGTGGGAAACTGAAGCTTTCTTT. Supplemented by reference TRBV18 and TRBJ1-1, the full variable domain reads NAGVMQNPRHLVRRRGQEARLRCSPMKGHSHVYWYRQLPEEGLKFMVYLQKENIIDESGMPKERFSAEFPKEGPSILRIQQVVRGDSAAYFCASSPRTGWETEAFFGQGTRLTVV.

V is TRBV7-2 and J is TRBJ2-1, with D perhaps matching TRBD2 (5 bases). Trimming stripped 3 bases from V and 4 bases from J, with 13 bases between. The CDR3 is 15 amino acids. CDR1 is SGHTA and CDR2 is FQGNSA in the germline V gene. CDR3 in amino acids: CASSFRGTGYNEQFF. CDR3 in DNA: TGTGCCAGCAGCTTTCGGGGAACGGGATACAATGAGCAGTTCTTC.

This clonotype was seen repeatedly, ten times or more. The J gene is TRBJ1-5, the V gene TRBV7-8; D gene uncertain. V was pared by 4 bases and J by 2 bases, with 18 bases between. Germline loops: CDR1 SGHVS, CDR2 FQNEAQ. The CDR3 runs 17 residues. The CDR3 DNA reads as TGTGCCAGCAGCTCTGTCGCGGCCTGGACTGGCAATCAGCCCCAGCATTTT. This translates into CASSSVAAWTGNQPQHF.

The DNA for the CDR3 is TGTGCCAGCAGCTTAGAGGGTGTTGGGACAGGTTCCTACGAGCAGTACTTC. This codes for CASSLEGVGTGSYEQYF. The chain couples TRBV7-2 to TRBJ2-7; TRBD1 agrees at 8 bases. The CDR3 has 17 amino acids. CDR1 is SGHTA and CDR2 is FQGNSA in the germline V gene. V lost 1 base, J lost 1 base, and 9 bases stayed unmatched.

This clonotype showed up many times. The chain combines TRBV7-2 with TRBJ1-2; maybe TRBD1 (6 bases). The V end lost 3 bases, the J end lost 1 base, and 12 bases lay between the germline ends. The CDR3 sequence is 15 residues long. CDR1 and CDR2 from the germline V gene are SGHTA and FQGNSA. CDR3: CASSLGRGNNYGYTF. The CDR3, as DNA: TGTGCCAGCAGCTTGGGCAGGGGAAATAACTATGGCTACACCTTC.

This rearrangement joins TRBV5-4 to TRBJ1-2; the D gene is possibly TRBD1 (6 bases). The CDR3 extends over 13 amino acids. The V end was cut by 4 bases, the J end by 7 bases, with 14 bases between. Per germline, CDR1 SGHNT and CDR2 YYREEE (reference sequence). The CDR3 DNA follows: TGTGCCAGCAGCCTTCAGGGGTCTGGTGGCTACACCTTC. It specifies CASSLQGSGGYTF.

The J gene is TRBJ2-7, the V gene TRBV20-1; D unclear. Trimming cost V 3 bases and J 3 bases, with 9 bases left between them. The CDR3 is 12 residues long. Per the germline V gene, CDR1 is DFQATT and CDR2 is SNEGSKA (reference sequence). CDR3 region: CSARPLGYEQYF. The CDR3, as DNA: TGCAGTGCTAGGCCATTAGGCTACGAGCAGTACTTC.

This clonotype was observed a handful of times. The chain is built from TRBV2 and TRBJ2-7; TRBD2 matches 7 bases. Germline loops: CDR1 SNHLY, CDR2 FYNNEI. This CDR3 region has 14 residues. The trim removed 6 bases at V and 0 bases at J, leaving 5 bases unmatched. CDR3 protein: CASRTGGLSYEQYF. Here the CDR3 DNA reads TGTGCCAGCAGGACGGGAGGACTCTCCTACGAGCAGTACTTC.

There are a few counts of this clonotype. The genes are TRBV6-5 and TRBJ2-1, with 10 bases aligning to TRBD1. Germline CDR1 is MNHEY and CDR2 is SVGAGI. With V trimmed by 6 bases and J by 9 bases, 11 bases remained unmatched. The CDR3 consists of 15 residues. CDR3 amino acids: CASRDPGTGASEQFF. Written as DNA, the CDR3 is TGTGCCAGCAGGGACCCCGGGACAGGGGCTTCTGAGCAGTTCTTC.

The V call is TRBV12-3 or TRBV12-4, the J call TRBJ2-7; the D gene could be TRBD1 or TRBD2 (5 bases each). Trimming pared 6 bases from V and 2 bases from J, leaving 17 bases between. The CDR3 contains 15 residues. DNA for the CDR3: TGTGCCAGCAGCCCTCCAGGGCGGGTAGCCTACGAGCAGTACTTC. This sequence encodes CASSPPGRVAYEQYF.

This clonotype appeared a few times. This rearrangement joins TRBV7-2 to TRBJ1-1; TRBD1 might be the D (5 bases). The CDR3 is 15 residues long. CDR1 SGHTA and CDR2 FQGNSA come from the germline V gene. V lost 0 bases and J lost 4, with 12 bases in between. The CDR3 loop reads CASSLATGGGTEAFF. In DNA, the CDR3 is TGTGCCAGCAGCTTAGCAACCGGGGGGGGCACTGAAGCTTTCTTT.

The chain uses TRBV19 and TRBJ1-1, with D possibly TRBD1 on 5 matching bases. Germline-derived CDR1 and CDR2 are LNHDA and SQIVND (reference sequence). V was cut by 4 bases and J by 6 bases, with 18 bases left in between. The CDR3 sequence is 15 residues long. CDR3 protein: CASSRSLETGSEAFF. CDR3 nucleotide sequence: TGTGCCAGTAGTAGGTCTTTGGAAACAGGATCTGAAGCTTTCTTT.

A single count supports this clonotype. The chain employs TRBV29-1 and TRBJ2-2; D is possibly TRBD1 (6 bases). The CDR3 has 13 amino acids. V was trimmed by 4 bases and J by 8 bases, leaving 14 bases between them. The germline V gene has CDR1 SQVTM and CDR2 ANQGSEA. CDR3 residues: CSVGGAQGGELFF. The CDR3 nucleotides are TGCAGCGTTGGAGGGGCCCAGGGGGGGGAGCTGTTTTTT.